Given below is one T cell receptor (beta chain) in context. The antigen is unknown. This CDR3 has 15 amino acids. Germline V gene lookup returns CDR1 SEHNR and CDR2 FQNEAQ (reference sequence). V shed 6 bases and J 4 bases; nucleotides not matched to a gene: 8. The PCR was carried out with 60 Vbeta primers and 13 Jbeta primers. Generated by immunoSEQ multiplex PCR, the TCRdb table keeps only in-frame clones and is missing some. The sample consists of under 300,000 clones, approximately 90% of them appearing once. The data derive from a study of cytomegalovirus exposure and HLA in healthy donors. Study summary: Among the 300 to 500 donors who were genotyped, about 86% fell in the genetic ancestry cluster that is associated with self-reported Caucasian donors. Study-wide points: Equally common other TCR beta chains were less clonally expanded than HLA-associated ones, a later analysis found.

This clonotype was sampled from a man aged 40-49 years in good health and CMV-seropositive. The V call is TRBV7-9, the J call TRBJ2-2; 7 bases line up with TRBD1. The source material was PBMCs. CDR3 coding DNA: TGTGCCAGCAGGCAGACCGGGACAGTCACCGGGGAGCTGTTTTTT. It translates to CASRQTGTVTGELFF.